This T cell receptor beta chain was identified in a study of post-analysis software for immune sequencing data. On the study more broadly: Included courses were relapsing-remitting and secondary progressive multiple sclerosis; progressive-relapsing multiple sclerosis was also included.

Trimming took 8 bases from V and 2 from J, leaving 7 bases between them. The CDR3 is made up of 12 amino acids. Unique molecular identifiers had been added to the TCR beta cDNA libraries. There were 1 to 10 million T cells, and roughly 0.5 million cDNA molecules came from them. Each CDR3 protein is one row after TCRdb ran MiXCR on the PCR reads. Among around 770,000 distinct CDR3 sequences, roughly 46% were seen once, and the ten largest hold 4.9%. Study results and limitations: Those samples that were prepared in the same batch co-clustered strongly by F measure. Roughly five TRBV segments occurring more often in patients than controls included TRBV5-6, TRBV5-1 and TRBV20-1. Normalized Chao1 diversity was significantly reduced in patients versus controls.

On this clonotype itself: No antigen is known for it.

The rearrangement uses TRBV12-3 or TRBV12-4 and TRBJ1-5; possible D gene TRBD1, 5 bases. The origin of this receptor is a girl between 10 and 17 years old with multiple sclerosis. Sequencing was performed on blood. As DNA, the CDR3 is TGTGCCAGCTCGACAGGCAATCAGCCCCAGCATTTT. It yields the protein CASSTGNQPQHF.